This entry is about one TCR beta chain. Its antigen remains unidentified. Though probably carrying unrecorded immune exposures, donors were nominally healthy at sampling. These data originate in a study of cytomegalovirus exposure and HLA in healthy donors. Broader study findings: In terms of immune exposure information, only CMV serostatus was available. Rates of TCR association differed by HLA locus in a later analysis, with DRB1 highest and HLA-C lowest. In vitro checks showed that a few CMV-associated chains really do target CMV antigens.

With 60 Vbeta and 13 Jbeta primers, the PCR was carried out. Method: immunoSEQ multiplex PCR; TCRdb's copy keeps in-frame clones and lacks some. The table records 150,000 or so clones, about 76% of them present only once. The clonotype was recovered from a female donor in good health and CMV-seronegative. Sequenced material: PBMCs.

CDR3 loop: CASSLTGILYNEQFF. In DNA form, the CDR3 reads TGTGCCAGCAGCTTGACAGGCATATTATACAATGAGCAGTTCTTC. V gene TRBV7-3 combines with J gene TRBJ2-1; D is perhaps TRBD1 (6 bases). The V end lost 3 bases, the J end lost 4 bases, and 13 bases lay between the germline ends. The CDR3 is made up of 15 amino acids. The germline CDR1 and CDR2 sequences are SGHTA and FQGTGA.